This T cell receptor (beta chain) originates from a study of T-cell reconstitution after alpha-beta-depleted transplantation in children. Unique molecular identifiers were used in preparing the TCRbeta library. TCRdb re-analysed the PCR reads in MiXCR, keeping a single row per CDR3 protein. The sample shows about 480,000 distinct CDR3 sequences, roughly an eighth of them seen only once. The V gene's germline CDR1 is DFQATT and CDR2 SNEGSKA (reference sequence). The CDR3 extends over 14 amino acids. The V gene lost 6 bases and the J gene lost 7 bases, with 19 bases spanning the gap. Material: PBMCs from the stem cell graft donor, obtained from the stem cell graft. The chain links TRBV20-1 to TRBJ2-1; D tentatively fits TRBD1 or TRBD2 (5 bases each). The clonotype comes from a human donor who donated a stem cell graft to a child with combined immunodeficiency. The CDR3 loop is CSALTSSWGNEQFF. As DNA, the CDR3 is TGCAGTGCCCTTACATCCTCATGGGGGAATGAGCAGTTCTTC.